Sequencing of this T cell receptor beta chain was carried out in a study of blood T cell repertoires in COVID-19. On the study more broadly: COVID-19 samples, acute and convalescent, were from the United States, Italy and Spain.

Generated by immunoSEQ multiplex PCR, the TCRdb table keeps only in-frame clones and is missing some. The sample has over 65,000 clones; about nine tenths are singletons. Trimming took 4 bases from V and 4 from J, leaving 9 bases between them. The germline CDR1 and CDR2 sequences are WNHNN and SYGVQD (reference sequence). This CDR3 has 13 residues. The sequence was collected from a human donor in a cohort sampled during active COVID-19. The sequenced sample consisted of peripheral blood. The V and J genes are TRBV10-1 and TRBJ2-3; no clear D gene. The CDR3 here is CASSALESDTQYF. The CDR3 coding sequence is TGCGCCAGCAGTGCCTTAGAATCAGATACGCAGTATTTT.